A selection of T cell receptor beta chains follows, all from one sample in a study of blood T cell repertoires in COVID-19. Profiling relied on immunoSEQ multiplex PCR, and the TCRdb table lists in-frame clones only, not all of them. The sample has fewer than 40,000 clones, 75% to 90% seen once. The sequencing input was peripheral blood. These receptors were obtained from a human donor in a cohort sampled during active COVID-19. CDR3s include the opening cysteine and the closing phenylalanine or tryptophan. Each record gives: J gene, clone size, D gene, V gene, CDR3 length, CDR3 protein, CDR3 DNA. A D gene is named only where the DNA matches it firmly. The size of a clone is reported for some rows only, either as once, few or many, or as a class for expanded clones.

J gene: TRBJ1-6
clone size: -
D gene: -
V gene: TRBV6-6
CDR3 length: 14
CDR3 protein: CASSLKLSNSPLHF
CDR3 DNA: TGTGCCAGCAGTTTAAAGCTGTCCAATTCACCCCTCCACTTT

J gene: TRBJ2-3
clone size: -
D gene: -
V gene: TRBV2
CDR3 length: 17
CDR3 protein: CASRAGTSSFSTDTQYF
CDR3 DNA: TGTGCCAGCAGGGCCGGGACTTCGAGTTTTAGCACAGATACGCAGTATTTT

J gene: TRBJ1-5
clone size: -
D gene: -
V gene: TRBV19
CDR3 length: 14
CDR3 protein: CASSMGGGHQPQHF
CDR3 DNA: TGTGCCAGTAGTATGGGAGGAGGGCATCAGCCCCAGCATTTT

J gene: TRBJ1-5
clone size: few
D gene: -
V gene: TRBV5-8
CDR3 length: 13
CDR3 protein: CASSFSSNQPQHF
CDR3 DNA: TGTGCCAGCAGCTTCAGTAGCAATCAGCCCCAGCATTTT

J gene: TRBJ2-2
clone size: -
D gene: -
V gene: TRBV6-6
CDR3 length: 15
CDR3 protein: CASSYGTRNTGELFF
CDR3 DNA: TGTGCCAGCAGTTACGGGACACGGAACACCGGGGAGCTGTTTTTT

J gene: TRBJ2-7
clone size: once
D gene: -
V gene: TRBV28
CDR3 length: 14
CDR3 protein: CASQDTSSTYEQYF
CDR3 DNA: TGTGCCAGCCAGGATACTAGCTCTACCTACGAGCAGTACTTC

J gene: TRBJ2-4
clone size: -
D gene: TRBD1
V gene: TRBV6-4
CDR3 length: 15
CDR3 protein: CASSPGQGAKNIQYF
CDR3 DNA: TGTGCCAGCAGTCCCGGACAGGGGGCCAAAAACATTCAGTACTTC

J gene: TRBJ2-3
clone size: -
D gene: TRBD1
V gene: TRBV2
CDR3 length: 16
CDR3 protein: CASRGGTGTSTDTQYF
CDR3 DNA: TGTGCCAGCAGGGGAGGGACAGGGACTAGCACAGATACGCAGTATTTT

J gene: TRBJ2-7
clone size: -
D gene: -
V gene: TRBV1
CDR3 length: 16
CDR3 protein: CTSSGGLAGGPGEQYF
CDR3 DNA: TGCACCAGCAGCGGGGGACTAGCGGGAGGGCCTGGGGAGCAGTACTTC

J gene: TRBJ1-4
clone size: -
D gene: -
V gene: TRBV28
CDR3 length: 15
CDR3 protein: CASSSGGRTNEKLFF
CDR3 DNA: TGTGCCAGCAGCTCGGGGGGCCGCACTAATGAAAAACTGTTTTTT